Below, 2 T cell receptor beta chains from the same sample are listed, as sequenced in a study of T cells expressing NK-cell markers. TCRdb re-called the 5' RACE reads, yielding one record per CDR3 amino acid sequence without DNA. The sample table sets out approximately 460,000 distinct CDR3 sequences. Sample: blood T cells: a sorted CD56 or NKG2C T cell subset, CD4+ or CD8+ T cells, or bulk PBMC T cells (not recorded which). The receptors stem from a woman aged 18 to 75 in good health.

The genes are TRBV5-6 and TRBJ1-2; TCRdb outputs TRBD1, but without DNA this stays unchecked. The CDR3 sequence is 15 residues long. Germline V CDR1 and CDR2: SGHDT, YYEEEE. The chain's CDR3 is CASSLVGDRNYGYTF. The variable domain in full, completed from reference TRBV5-6 and TRBJ1-2, reads DAGVTQSPTHLIKTRGQQVTLRCSPKSGHDTVSWYQQALGQGPQFIFQYYEEEERQRGNFPDRFSGHQFPNYSSELNVNALLLGDSALYLCASSLVGDRNYGYTFGSGTRLTVV.

J is TRBJ2-2 and V is TRBV9; TCRdb indicates TRBD1, and absent DNA this call remains unverified. Germline loops: CDR1 SGDLS, CDR2 YYNGEE. This CDR3 has 18 amino acids. The CDR3 region is CASSVVETGQGDTGELFF.